This T cell receptor (beta chain) was sequenced in a study of monozygotic twins with inflammatory bowel disease. Study findings and constraints: On the inverse Simpson index, IBD patients scored lower for TCRbeta diversity than healthy co-twins. Researchers report that IBD patients shared fewer clonotypes with others than healthy twins, especially amid disease activity.

Of note for this clonotype: Its antigen is currently unknown.

TCRdb reprocessed the 5' RACE reads; each CDR3 protein has one entry and no DNA is given. This sample's table reports under 45,000 distinct CDR3 sequences. The origin of this receptor is a human donor with ulcerative colitis or Crohn's disease, or a healthy co-twin of an affected twin (not recorded which). Sequenced material: blood.

The CDR3 protein is CSVTGEAAGTEAFF. The rearrangement uses TRBV20-1 and TRBJ1-1; lacking DNA, the TRBD1 call made by TCRdb goes unchecked. The CDR3 runs 14 residues. CDR1 DFQATT and CDR2 SNEGSKA come from the germline V gene (reference sequence).